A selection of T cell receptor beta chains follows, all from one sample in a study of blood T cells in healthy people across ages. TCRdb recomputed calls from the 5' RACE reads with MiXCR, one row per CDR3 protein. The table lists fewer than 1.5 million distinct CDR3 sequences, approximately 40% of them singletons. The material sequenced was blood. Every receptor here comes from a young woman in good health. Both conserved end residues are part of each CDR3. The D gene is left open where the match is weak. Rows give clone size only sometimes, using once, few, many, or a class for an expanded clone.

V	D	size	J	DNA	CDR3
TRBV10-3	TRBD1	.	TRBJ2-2	TGTGCCATCAGTACGGGACAGGGCATCACCGGGGAGCTGTTTTTT	CAISTGQGITGELFF
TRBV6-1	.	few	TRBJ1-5	TGTGCCTCCAATCCGGGCTTCAATCAGCCCCAGCATTTT	CASNPGFNQPQHF
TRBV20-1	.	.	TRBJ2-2	TGCAGTGCTAGGGGGGGCGGTACCGGGGAGCTGTTTTTT	CSARGGGTGELFF
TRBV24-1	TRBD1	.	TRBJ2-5	TGTGCCACCAGTGACCCCAATGACCGGGACAGGGCTGGGGGCAATGAGCAGTACTTC	CATSDPNDRDRAGGNEQYF
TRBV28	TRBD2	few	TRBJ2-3	TGTGCCAGCAGTGCCCGACTAGCGGGTCTCACAGATACGCAGTATTTT	CASSARLAGLTDTQYF
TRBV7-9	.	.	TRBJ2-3	TGTTCCCAGCGGCATGGAGATACGCAGTATTTT	CSQRHGDTQYF
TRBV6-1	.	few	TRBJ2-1	TGTGCCAGCAGGGCGAATGAGCAGTTCTTC	CASRANEQFF
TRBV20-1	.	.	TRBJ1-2	TGCAGTGCTAGGGAAGGGGGTCTACCTAACTATGGCTACACCTTC	CSAREGGLPNYGYTF
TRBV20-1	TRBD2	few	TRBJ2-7	TGCAGTGCTAAAGGTCGGACTAGCGGGTATGGCGAGCAGTACTTC	CSAKGRTSGYGEQYF
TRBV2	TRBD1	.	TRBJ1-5	TGTGCCAGCACTCATCGGACAGGCATCGGGGGCAATCAGCCCCAGCATTTT	CASTHRTGIGGNQPQHF
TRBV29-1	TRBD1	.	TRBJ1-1	TGCAGCGTTAGGGACAGGGGGCGAGGGAACACTGAAGCTTTCTTT	CSVRDRGRGNTEAFF
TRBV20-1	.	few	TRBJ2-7	TGCAGTGCTAGAAGGCTAGGACCATCCTCCTACGAGCAGTACTTC	CSARRLGPSSYEQYF
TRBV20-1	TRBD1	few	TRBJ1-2	TGCAGTGCCCCCGCCAGGGGGATCTATGGCTACACCTTC	CSAPARGIYGYTF
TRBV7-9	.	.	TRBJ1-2	TGTGCCAGCACCTTCCCATTGGACACTCGCGCTGGCTACACCTTC	CASTFPLDTRAGYTF
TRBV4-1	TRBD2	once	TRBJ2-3	TGCGCCAGCAGCCAGTACACGGGACTAGCGAGGCCAGATACGCAGTATTTT	CASSQYTGLARPDTQYF
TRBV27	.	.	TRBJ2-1	TGTGCCAGCACCCCGATTCCCAGTTCAGCGGGTGAGCAGTTCTTC	CASTPIPSSAGEQFF
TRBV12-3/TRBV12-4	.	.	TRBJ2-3	TGTGCCAGCAGTTTACTTCTCGGGGGCACAGATACGCAGTATTTT	CASSLLLGGTDTQYF
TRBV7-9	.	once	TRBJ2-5	TGTGCCAGCAGCGCGGGACACCTCCCACACGAGACCCAGTACTTC	CASSAGHLPHETQYF